This record concerns one TCR beta chain sequence. The antigen is unknown. In the PCR, 60 Vbeta and 13 Jbeta primers were used. Sequencing was performed with immunoSEQ multiplex PCR; in TCRdb, only in-frame clones are kept and a portion is missing. The sample records approximately 210,000 clones, about 88% being singletons. The source of the sample is a study of cytomegalovirus exposure and HLA in healthy donors. Notes on the study in general: Upon later analysis, HLA-associated TCR beta chains proved more clonally expanded than other, equally common chains. In a later analysis, TCR beta V- and J-gene trimming showed a link to a missense DCLRE1C variant. Rates of TCR association differed by HLA locus in a later analysis, with DRB1 highest and HLA-C lowest. High sensitivity and specificity were reportedly achieved when the classifier diagnosed cytomegalovirus status.

This TCR derives from a woman younger than 30 in good health and CMV-seronegative. The sample was PBMCs.

DNA of the CDR3: TGTGCCAGCAGCGTAGGTTTTGGGAGGGCCACCGGGCCAGATACGCAGTATTTT. As protein: CASSVGFGRATGPDTQYF. The chain is built from TRBV9 and TRBJ2-3; 7 positions agree with TRBD2. CDR1 is SGDLS, CDR2 YYNGEE, per germline. The V gene end was trimmed by 0 bases and the J gene end by 4 bases; junction bases not matched to a gene: 14. CDR3 length: 18 residues.